These 6 T cell receptor beta chains originate from one sample sequenced in a study of cytomegalovirus exposure and HLA in healthy donors. The PCR made use of 60 Vbeta and 13 Jbeta primers. Here immunoSEQ multiplex PCR was the method, and the copy in TCRdb shows in-frame clones only, minus some. The sample has approximately 200,000 clones, roughly four fifths seen once; the top ten hold roughly 2%. The specimen was PBMCs. Receptors originate from a man aged 30-40 years in good health and CMV-seronegative.

This clone was detected a few times. The CDR3 region has the DNA TGCGCCAGCAGCCAAGAAACCCGACTAGCGGGAGCCGAGCAGTACTTC. Its protein is CASSQETRLAGAEQYF. The chain carries TRBV4-1 and TRBJ2-7; 12 bases align to TRBD2. Germline V gives CDR1 MGHRA, CDR2 YSYEKL. The V gene end was trimmed by 0 bases and the J gene end by 6 bases; junction bases not matched to a gene: 6. The CDR3 length is 16 residues.

The rearrangement uses TRBV5-6 and TRBJ2-3; weak D call: TRBD1 (5 bases). The CDR3 runs to 16 residues. The germline CDR1 and CDR2 sequences are SGHDT and YYEEEE. V lost 0 bases and J 0 bases, leaving 11 bases between the germline ends. CDR3 DNA: TGTGCCAGCAGCTTGGTTGGCAGGGCGAGCACAGATACGCAGTATTTT. Its translation is CASSLVGRASTDTQYF.

The chain carries TRBV10-1 and TRBJ2-5, with 8 bases aligning to TRBD1. Per the germline V gene, CDR1 is WNHNN and CDR2 is SYGVQD (reference sequence). With V trimmed by 2 bases and J by 5 bases, 4 bases remained unmatched. The CDR3 runs 14 residues. The CDR3 protein is CASSELRGLETQYF. The CDR3 DNA is TGCGCCAGCAGTGAGCTCAGGGGGCTGGAGACCCAGTACTTC.

The chain couples TRBV7-6 to TRBJ2-3, with D possibly TRBD1 on 5 matching bases. CDR3 length: 17 amino acids. Germline lookup yields CDR1 SGHVS and CDR2 FNYEAQ. Trimming shortened V by 5 bases and J by 6 bases, and 24 bases separated the two germline ends. CDR3 region: CASSLRPNLSNRDTQYF. The CDR3 DNA reads as TGTGCCAGCAGCCTTAGACCGAACCTCTCAAACAGGGATACGCAGTATTTT.

The V call is TRBV11-2, the J call TRBJ2-2; 9 bases are a match to TRBD2. The V segment lost 1 base and the J segment 6 bases; nucleotides outside the gene matches: 6. The germline V gene encodes CDR1 SGHAT and CDR2 FQNNGV. The CDR3 contains 16 residues. Written as DNA, the CDR3 is TGTGCCAGCAGCTTAGGGGGACTAGCCTGGGCCGGGGAGCTGTTTTTT. It encodes CASSLGGLAWAGELFF. Full variable domain (missing parts from reference TRBV11-2 and TRBJ2-2): EAGVAQSPRYKIIEKRQSVAFWCNPISGHATLYWYQQILGQGPKLLIQFQNNGVVDDSQLPKDRFSAERLKGVDSTLKIQPAKLEDSAVYLCASSLGGLAWAGELFFGEGSRLTVL.

The chain recombines TRBV4-2 with TRBJ2-7; 7 positions agree with TRBD2. J was trimmed by 0 bases and V by 6 bases; bases with no gene match: 5. CDR3 length: 14 amino acids. Per the germline V gene, CDR1 is LGHNA and CDR2 is YNFKEQ. CDR3 bases: TGTGCCAGCAGGTCAGCGGGAAACTCCTACGAGCAGTACTTC. Its translation: CASRSAGNSYEQYF.